A single sample is the source of the 20 T cell receptor beta chains below, sequenced in a study of T-cell memory formation after mild COVID-19. One entry per CDR3 protein, called by TCRdb with MiXCR from the 5' RACE reads. This table holds some 190,000 distinct CDR3 sequences, 15% to 20% found once. Material for sequencing was PBMCs or a T cell subset sorted from them (not recorded which). The receptor source for this set is an adult woman who had mild COVID-19 (a few samples of this study predate the infection). Cell type and time point are not known.

The J gene is TRBJ1-2, the V gene TRBV10-3; D unresolved. Germline CDR1 is ENHRY and CDR2 is SYGVKD. The CDR3 has 16 amino acids. With 3 bases removed from V and 6 bases from J, the gap between germline ends came to 20 bases. The chain's CDR3 is CAISDEKSPGGNGYTF. As DNA, the CDR3 is TGTGCCATCAGTGATGAAAAGTCGCCCGGAGGGAATGGCTACACCTTC.

There are many counts of this clonotype. This chain uses TRBV12-3 or TRBV12-4 with TRBJ2-1, with 9 bases matching TRBD2. Unmatched junction bases numbered 7, after V lost 6 bases and J lost 4 bases. The CDR3 consists of 15 residues. The CDR3 DNA follows: TGTGCCAGCAGCCCCGGGACTAGCAGTTACAATGAGCAGTTCTTC. Translated, it gives CASSPGTSSYNEQFF.

J is TRBJ2-3 and V is TRBV4-2; 9 bases align to TRBD2. Germline V gives CDR1 LGHNA, CDR2 YNFKEQ. After removal of 4 bases from V and 4 bases from J, the junction contained 3 bases not matched to a gene. The CDR3 extends over 14 amino acids. The CDR3 is CASSLKRGADTQYF. CDR3 sequence (DNA): TGTGCCAGCAGCCTAAAGCGGGGGGCAGATACGCAGTATTTT.

This clonotype was picked up a small number of times. The gene calls are TRBV6-5 and TRBJ2-3; the D gene is possibly TRBD2 (6 bases). CDR1 is MNHEY, CDR2 SVGAGI, per germline. The CDR3 sequence is 14 residues long. Deletions cut 8 bases from V and 4 bases from J, with 16 bases between. CDR3 bases: TGTGCCAGCCAGCGCCGGGAGCCATCAGATACGCAGTATTTT. Translation: CASQRREPSDTQYF.

A few counts support this clonotype. J is TRBJ2-7 and V is TRBV19; TRBD1 or TRBD2 may be the D gene (5 bases each). CDR3 length equals 14 residues. The V gene lost 3 bases and the J gene lost 3 bases, with 12 bases spanning the gap. In germline, CDR1 is LNHDA, CDR2 SQIVND (reference sequence). The CDR3 nucleotides read TGTGCCAGTAGTATTGCAGGGACCCACTACGAGCAGTACTTC. This gives the protein CASSIAGTHYEQYF.

There are many counts of this clonotype. The J gene is TRBJ2-7, the V gene TRBV3-1, with D tentatively TRBD1 (5 bases). Germline CDR1 LGHDT, CDR2 YNNKEL (reference sequence). Trimming shortened V by 2 bases and J by 2 bases, and 10 bases separated the two germline ends. The CDR3 length is 14 residues. The CDR3 here is CASSQTDRAYEQYF. In DNA form, the CDR3 reads TGTGCCAGCAGCCAAACCGACAGAGCCTACGAGCAGTACTTC.

J is TRBJ2-1 and V is TRBV6-2 or TRBV6-3; 7 positions agree with TRBD1. Unmatched junction bases numbered 3, after V lost 4 bases and J lost 6 bases. This CDR3 region has 13 residues. Germline loops: CDR1 MNHEY, CDR2 SVGEGT. This CDR3 is CASSLTGPNEQFF. The CDR3 DNA follows: TGTGCCAGCAGTTTGACAGGGCCCAATGAGCAGTTCTTC.

CDR3 nucleotide sequence: TGCGCCAGCAGCTTGGCCGGGACAGTCCCCTACGAGCAGTACTTC. Its protein product is CASSLAGTVPYEQYF. The V call is TRBV5-1, the J call TRBJ2-7; TRBD1 matches at 7 bases. The CDR3 contains 15 residues. J gave up 2 bases and V 0 bases, and 5 bases lay outside the gene matches. Germline V gives CDR1 SGHRS, CDR2 YFSETQ. Variable domain in full (rest from reference TRBV5-1 and TRBJ2-7): KAGVTQTPRYLIKTRGQQVTLSCSPISGHRSVSWYQQTPGQGLQFLFEYFSETQRNKGNFPGRFSGRQFSNSRSEMNVSTLELGDSALYLCASSLAGTVPYEQYFGPGTRLTVT.

This chain uses TRBV12-3 or TRBV12-4 with TRBJ2-7; a weak D match, TRBD1 (5 bases). CDR3 length: 15 residues. The germline V and J ends were trimmed by 4 bases and 2 bases, with 15 bases remaining between them. Here the CDR3 DNA reads TGTGCCAGCAGTTCCAACAGACAGAGACCCTACGAGCAGTACTTC. This gives the protein CASSSNRQRPYEQYF.

CDR3 loop: CASSFSGETFSYNEQFF. CDR3 nucleotides: TGCGCCAGCAGCTTCTCGGGGGAGACCTTCTCCTACAATGAGCAGTTCTTC. V gene TRBV5-1 combines with J gene TRBJ2-1; a weak D match, TRBD2 (6 bases). The CDR3 extends over 17 amino acids. Germline CDR1 is SGHRS and CDR2 is YFSETQ. V lost 2 bases, J lost 0 bases, and 15 bases lay in between.

The chain couples TRBV7-8 to TRBJ1-5; no firm D call. The V and J ends lost 5 bases and 4 bases respectively, with 9 bases between them. The CDR3 sequence is 13 residues long. From germline, CDR1 is SGHVS and CDR2 FQNEAQ. The CDR3 region has the DNA TGTGCCAGCAGCCCCGGGGTAAATCAGCCCCAGCATTTT. Translation: CASSPGVNQPQHF.

The chain links TRBV7-9 to TRBJ2-5; 8 positions match TRBD1. Germline CDR1 reads SEHNR; CDR2 reads FQNEAQ (reference sequence). V was pared by 7 bases and J by 5 bases, with 9 bases of the junction left unmatched. The length of the CDR3 is 14 residues. CDR3 region: CASMRQGARETQYF. The CDR3 coding sequence is TGTGCCAGCATGAGGCAGGGGGCGCGGGAGACCCAGTACTTC.

This clonotype was detected only a few times. V is TRBV6-2 or TRBV6-3 and J is TRBJ2-7, with D tentatively TRBD1 (6 bases). The CDR3 covers 14 residues. V lost 2 bases, J lost 10 bases, and 18 bases lay in between. CDR1 MNHEY and CDR2 SVGEGT come from the germline V gene. In DNA form, the CDR3 reads TGTGCCAGCAGTTACGGGGCAGGGGTCCCCCTTCAGTACTTC. Translation gives CASSYGAGVPLQYF.

V gene TRBV19 combines with J gene TRBJ1-5; D remains unclear. Trimming shortened V by 10 bases and J by 0 bases, and 16 bases separated the two germline ends. This CDR3 spans 15 amino acids. Looked up from germline, CDR1 is LNHDA and CDR2 is SQIVND (reference sequence). This CDR3 is CATLDIPNSNQPQHF. CDR3 sequence (DNA): TGTGCCACCCTAGACATACCAAATAGCAATCAGCCCCAGCATTTT.

This clonotype was detected many times. The rearrangement uses TRBV7-8 and TRBJ1-1; D is possibly TRBD1 (5 bases). Germline CDR1 reads SGHVS; CDR2 reads FQNEAQ. Trimming stripped 1 base from V and 6 bases from J, with 12 bases between. The CDR3 is 14 amino acids. CDR3 DNA: TGTGCCAGCAGCTTAGTTCAGGGTCGGGCTGAAGCTTTCTTT. Amino acid sequence: CASSLVQGRAEAFF.

Ten or more counts support this clonotype. CDR3 region: CASSSSGAQGTQYF. CDR3 nucleotide sequence: TGTGCCAGCAGCTCTTCAGGGGCGCAGGGGACCCAGTACTTC. The rearrangement uses TRBV7-6 and TRBJ2-5; tentatively, D is TRBD1 (6 bases). V shed 4 bases and J shed 7 bases, with 16 bases lying between them. Germline assignment: CDR1 SGHVS and CDR2 FNYEAQ. The CDR3 loop spans 14 amino acids.

There are a few counts of this clonotype. J is TRBJ2-3 and V is TRBV7-3, with 14 bases identical to TRBD2. CDR1 is SGHTA and CDR2 is FQGTGA in the germline V gene. With 0 bases clipped from V and 4 bases from J, the junction kept 6 bases outside the gene matches. CDR3 length: 18 residues. DNA for the CDR3: TGTGCCAGCAGCTTAACACGCGTGACTAGCGGGAGGGCAGATACGCAGTATTTT. This encodes CASSLTRVTSGRADTQYF.

The chain combines TRBV12-3 or TRBV12-4 with TRBJ2-1, with D possibly TRBD2 on 5 matching bases. Trimming cost V 6 bases and J 7 bases, with 16 bases left between them. The CDR3 is made up of 14 amino acids. CDR3 residues: CASRTTSPGNEQFF. CDR3 bases: TGTGCCAGCAGAACCACCTCCCCGGGGAATGAGCAGTTCTTC.

The chain is built from TRBV12-3 or TRBV12-4 and TRBJ2-7; the match to TRBD1 covers 9 bases. Trimming removed 3 bases from V and 4 bases from J; junction bases left unmatched: 7. This CDR3 comprises 15 residues. The chain's CDR3 is CASSFGGQGPYEQYF. CDR3 nucleotide sequence: TGTGCCAGCAGTTTTGGGGGACAGGGCCCTTACGAGCAGTACTTC.

This sequence joins TRBV6-1 and TRBJ1-4; TRBD1 might be the D (5 bases). Per germline, CDR1 MNHNS and CDR2 SASEGT. The CDR3 contains 13 residues. Trimming shortened V by 8 bases and J by 0 bases, and 7 bases separated the two germline ends. The CDR3 reads CASAGPTNEKLFF. CDR3 DNA sequence: TGTGCCAGCGCGGGGCCAACTAATGAAAAACTGTTTTTT.